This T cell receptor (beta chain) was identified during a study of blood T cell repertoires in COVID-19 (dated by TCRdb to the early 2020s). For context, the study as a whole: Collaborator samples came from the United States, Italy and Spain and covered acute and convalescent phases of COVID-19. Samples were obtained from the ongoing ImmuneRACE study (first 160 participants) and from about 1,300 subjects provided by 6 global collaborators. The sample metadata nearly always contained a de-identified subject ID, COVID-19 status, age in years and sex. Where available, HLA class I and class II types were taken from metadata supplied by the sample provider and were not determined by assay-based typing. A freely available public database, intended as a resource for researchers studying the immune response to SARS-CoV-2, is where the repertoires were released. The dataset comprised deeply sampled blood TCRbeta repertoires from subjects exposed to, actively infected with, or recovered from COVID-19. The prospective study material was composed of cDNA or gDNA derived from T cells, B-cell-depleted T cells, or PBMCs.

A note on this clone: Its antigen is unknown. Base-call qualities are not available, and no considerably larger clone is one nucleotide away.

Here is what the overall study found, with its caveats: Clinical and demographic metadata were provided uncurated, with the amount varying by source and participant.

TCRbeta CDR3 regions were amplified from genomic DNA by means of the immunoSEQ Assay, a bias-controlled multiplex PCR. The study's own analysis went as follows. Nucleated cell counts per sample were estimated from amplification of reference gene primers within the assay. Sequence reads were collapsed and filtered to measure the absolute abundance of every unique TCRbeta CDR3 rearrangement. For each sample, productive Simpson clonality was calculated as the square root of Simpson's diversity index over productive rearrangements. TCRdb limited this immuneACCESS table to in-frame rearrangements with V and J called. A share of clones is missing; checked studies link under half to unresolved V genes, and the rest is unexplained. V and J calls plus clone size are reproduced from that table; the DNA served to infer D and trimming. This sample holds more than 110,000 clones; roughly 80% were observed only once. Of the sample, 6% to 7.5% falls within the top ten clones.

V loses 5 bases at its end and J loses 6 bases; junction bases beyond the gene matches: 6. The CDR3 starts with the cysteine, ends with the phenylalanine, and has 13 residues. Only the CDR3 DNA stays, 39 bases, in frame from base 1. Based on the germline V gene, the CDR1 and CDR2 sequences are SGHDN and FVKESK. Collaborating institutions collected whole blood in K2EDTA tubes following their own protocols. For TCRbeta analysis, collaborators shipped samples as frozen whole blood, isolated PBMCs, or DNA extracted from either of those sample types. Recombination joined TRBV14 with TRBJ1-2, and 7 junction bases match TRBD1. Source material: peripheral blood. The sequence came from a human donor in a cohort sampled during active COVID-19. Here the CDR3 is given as CASSARTGNGYTF. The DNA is TGTGCCAGCAGCGCTAGGACAGGCAATGGCTACACCTTC.